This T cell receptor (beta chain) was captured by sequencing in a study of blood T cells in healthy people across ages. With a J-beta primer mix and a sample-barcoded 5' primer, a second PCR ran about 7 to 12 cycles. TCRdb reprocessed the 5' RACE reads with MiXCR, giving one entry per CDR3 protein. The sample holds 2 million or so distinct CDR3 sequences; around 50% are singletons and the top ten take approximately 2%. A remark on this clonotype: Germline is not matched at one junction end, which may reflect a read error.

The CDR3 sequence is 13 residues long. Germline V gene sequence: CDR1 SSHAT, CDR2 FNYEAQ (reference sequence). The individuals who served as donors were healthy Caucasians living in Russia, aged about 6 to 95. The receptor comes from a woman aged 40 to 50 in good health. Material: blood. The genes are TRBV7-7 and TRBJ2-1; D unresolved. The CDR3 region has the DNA TGTGCTAGCAGCTTAGACGAAAACAATGAGCAGTTCTTC. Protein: CASSLDENNEQFF.